This TCR beta chain was observed in a study of T cell responses to AZD1222 COVID-19 vaccine. General study points: Just a handful of AZD1222 recipients tested seropositive at baseline. The study sampled repertoires only after the peak T cell response. Compared with day 0, the breadth and depth of the Spike-specific TCR repertoire rose significantly after two doses of AZD1222.

V gave up 1 base and J gave up 5 bases, with 5 bases separating them. Germline CDR1 is LGHDT and CDR2 is YNNKEL (reference sequence). The CDR3 length is 12 residues. Measured with immunoSEQ multiplex PCR; TCRdb has only the in-frame clones, and not every one. The table includes roughly 140,000 clones, about 92% detected once. About this clone: The target antigen is unknown.

The genes are TRBV3-1 (or the pseudogene TRBV3-2) and TRBJ1-2; D gene ambiguous. The starting material was peripheral blood, obtained 28 days after the second AZD1222 dose. This TCR derives from an adult who received the AZD1222 COVID-19 vaccine. This CDR3 reads CASSQARYGYTF. DNA of the CDR3: TGTGCCAGCAGCCAAGCCAGGTATGGCTACACCTTC.